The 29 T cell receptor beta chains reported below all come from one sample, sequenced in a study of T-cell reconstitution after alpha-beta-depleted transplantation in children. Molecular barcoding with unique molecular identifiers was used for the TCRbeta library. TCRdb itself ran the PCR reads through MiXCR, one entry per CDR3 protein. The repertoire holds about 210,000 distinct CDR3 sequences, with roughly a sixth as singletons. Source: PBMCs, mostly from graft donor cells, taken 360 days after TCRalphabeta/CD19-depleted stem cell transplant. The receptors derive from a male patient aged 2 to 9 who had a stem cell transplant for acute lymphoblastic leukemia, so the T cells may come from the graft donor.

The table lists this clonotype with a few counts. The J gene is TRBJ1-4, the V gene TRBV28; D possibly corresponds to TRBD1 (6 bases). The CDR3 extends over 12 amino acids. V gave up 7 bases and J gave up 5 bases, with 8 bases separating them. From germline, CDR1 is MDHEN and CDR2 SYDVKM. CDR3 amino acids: CASTQGNEKLFF. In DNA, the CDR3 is TGTGCCAGCACCCAGGGGAATGAAAAACTGTTTTTT.

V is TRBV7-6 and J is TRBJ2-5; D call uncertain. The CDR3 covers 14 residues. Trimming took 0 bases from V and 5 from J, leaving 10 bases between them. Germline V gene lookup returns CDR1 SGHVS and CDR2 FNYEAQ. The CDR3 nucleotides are TGTGCCAGCAGCTTAGCCGGTAGTTCGGAGACCCAGTACTTC. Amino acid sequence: CASSLAGSSETQYF.

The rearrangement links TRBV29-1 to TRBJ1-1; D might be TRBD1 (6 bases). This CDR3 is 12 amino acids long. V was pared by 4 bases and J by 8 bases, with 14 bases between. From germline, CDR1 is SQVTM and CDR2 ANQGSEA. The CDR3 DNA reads TGCAGCGTTGTCCCCAGGGGCGAGGAAGCTTTCTTT. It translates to CSVVPRGEEAFF.

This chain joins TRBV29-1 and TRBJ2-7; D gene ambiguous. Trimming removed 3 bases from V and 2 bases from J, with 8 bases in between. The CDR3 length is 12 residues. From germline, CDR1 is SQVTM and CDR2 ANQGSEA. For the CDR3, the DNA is TGCAGCGTTGAGTCCGCCGCCTACGAGCAGTACTTC. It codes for CSVESAAYEQYF.

As DNA, the CDR3 is TGTGCCAGCAGTTTATCCTCAGGGGAAAAACTGTTTTTT. Protein: CASSLSSGEKLFF. The chain recombines TRBV12-3 or TRBV12-4 with TRBJ1-4; tentatively, D is TRBD1 (5 bases). The ends were cut back, 2 bases at V and 8 bases at J, with 9 bases in the middle. The CDR3 contains 13 residues.

CDR3 sequence (DNA): TGTGCCAGCAGCCCTTGGGGGCAGGGACGGACCGGGGAGCTGTTTTTT. Translating gives CASSPWGQGRTGELFF. This chain uses TRBV4-2 with TRBJ2-2; maybe TRBD1 (6 bases). Germline CDR1 reads LGHNA; CDR2 reads YNFKEQ. This CDR3 has 16 residues. With 4 bases removed from V and 5 bases from J, the gap between germline ends came to 17 bases.

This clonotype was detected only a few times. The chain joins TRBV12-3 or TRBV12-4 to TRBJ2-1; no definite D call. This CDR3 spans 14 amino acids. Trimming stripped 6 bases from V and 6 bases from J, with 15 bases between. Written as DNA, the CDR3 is TGTGCCAGCAGCCTAGTTCTGGAAGGCAATGAGCAGTTCTTC. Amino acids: CASSLVLEGNEQFF.

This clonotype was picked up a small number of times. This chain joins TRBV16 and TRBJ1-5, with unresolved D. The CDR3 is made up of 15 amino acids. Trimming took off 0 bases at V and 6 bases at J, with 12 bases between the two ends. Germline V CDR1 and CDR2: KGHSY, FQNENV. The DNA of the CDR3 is TGTGCCAGCAGCCAATCTCCGGATCCGAGTCAGCCCCAGCATTTT. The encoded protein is CASSQSPDPSQPQHF.

This CDR3 reads CASSSLKGLAGVTTDTQYF. CDR3 nucleotide sequence: TGCGCCAGCAGCTCATTAAAGGGACTAGCGGGAGTGACGACAGATACGCAGTATTTT. The chain uses TRBV5-1 and TRBJ2-3; the match to TRBD2 covers 14 bases. Germline lookup yields CDR1 SGHRS and CDR2 YFSETQ. The ends lost 3 bases at V and 3 bases at J; junction bases unmatched: 12. The CDR3 runs to 19 residues.

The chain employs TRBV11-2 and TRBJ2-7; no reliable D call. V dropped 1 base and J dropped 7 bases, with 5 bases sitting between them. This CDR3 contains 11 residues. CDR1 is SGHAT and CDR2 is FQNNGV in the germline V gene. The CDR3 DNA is TGTGCCAGCAGCTTAGTTAGGGAGCAGTACTTC. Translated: CASSLVREQYF. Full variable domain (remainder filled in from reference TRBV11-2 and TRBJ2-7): EAGVAQSPRYKIIEKRQSVAFWCNPISGHATLYWYQQILGQGPKLLIQFQNNGVVDDSQLPKDRFSAERLKGVDSTLKIQPAKLEDSAVYLCASSLVREQYFGPGTRLTVT.

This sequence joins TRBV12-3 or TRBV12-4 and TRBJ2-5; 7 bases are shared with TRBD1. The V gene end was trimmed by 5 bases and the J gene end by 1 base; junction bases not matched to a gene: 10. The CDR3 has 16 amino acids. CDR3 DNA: TGTGCCAGCAGTCTACGGACAGGTGGGGGCCAAGAGACCCAGTACTTC. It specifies CASSLRTGGGQETQYF.

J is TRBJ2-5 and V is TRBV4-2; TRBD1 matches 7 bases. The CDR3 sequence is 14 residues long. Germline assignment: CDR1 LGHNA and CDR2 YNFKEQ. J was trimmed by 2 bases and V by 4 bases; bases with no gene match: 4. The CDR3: CASSPGQRQETQYF. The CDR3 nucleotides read TGTGCCAGCAGCCCGGGACAGAGACAAGAGACCCAGTACTTC.

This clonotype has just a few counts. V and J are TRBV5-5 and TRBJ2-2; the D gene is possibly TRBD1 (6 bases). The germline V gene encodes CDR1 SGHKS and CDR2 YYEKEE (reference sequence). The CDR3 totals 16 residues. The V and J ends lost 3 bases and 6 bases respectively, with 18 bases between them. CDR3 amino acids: CASSSGWWAGAGELFF. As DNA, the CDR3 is TGTGCCAGCAGCTCTGGCTGGTGGGCAGGGGCCGGGGAGCTGTTTTTT.

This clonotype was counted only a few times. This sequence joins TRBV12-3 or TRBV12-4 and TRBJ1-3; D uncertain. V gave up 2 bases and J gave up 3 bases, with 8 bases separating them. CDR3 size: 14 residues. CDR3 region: CASSLQVFGNTIYF. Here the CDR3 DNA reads TGTGCCAGCAGTTTACAGGTTTTTGGAAACACCATATATTTT.

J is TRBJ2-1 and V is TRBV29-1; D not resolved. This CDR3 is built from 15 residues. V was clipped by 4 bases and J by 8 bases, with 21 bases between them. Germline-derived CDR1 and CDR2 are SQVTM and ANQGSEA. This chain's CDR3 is CSVVPGPDFMDEQFF. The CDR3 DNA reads TGCAGCGTTGTGCCCGGGCCTGACTTCATGGATGAGCAGTTCTTC.

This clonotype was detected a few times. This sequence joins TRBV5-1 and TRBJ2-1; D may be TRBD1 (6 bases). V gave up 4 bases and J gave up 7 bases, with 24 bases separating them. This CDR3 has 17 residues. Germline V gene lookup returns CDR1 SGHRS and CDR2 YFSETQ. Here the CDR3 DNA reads TGCGCCAGCAGCCCGACCGGGACAAGGAGGAATCGGAATGAGCAGTTCTTC. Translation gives CASSPTGTRRNRNEQFF.

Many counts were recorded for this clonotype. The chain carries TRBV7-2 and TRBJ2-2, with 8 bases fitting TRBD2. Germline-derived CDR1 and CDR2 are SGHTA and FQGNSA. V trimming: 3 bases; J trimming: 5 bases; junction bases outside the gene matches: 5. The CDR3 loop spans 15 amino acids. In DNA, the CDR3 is TGTGCCAGCAGCTTTGGGCTAGCGGGTACCGGGGAGCTGTTTTTT. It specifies CASSFGLAGTGELFF.

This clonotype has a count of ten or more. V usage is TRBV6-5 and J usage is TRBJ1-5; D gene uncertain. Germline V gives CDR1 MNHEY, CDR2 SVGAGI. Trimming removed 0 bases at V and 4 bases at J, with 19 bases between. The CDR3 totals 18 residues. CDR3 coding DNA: TGTGCCAGCAGTTACTCGAGCCAAGGCCGATGGTGGAATCAGCCCCAGCATTTT. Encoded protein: CASSYSSQGRWWNQPQHF.

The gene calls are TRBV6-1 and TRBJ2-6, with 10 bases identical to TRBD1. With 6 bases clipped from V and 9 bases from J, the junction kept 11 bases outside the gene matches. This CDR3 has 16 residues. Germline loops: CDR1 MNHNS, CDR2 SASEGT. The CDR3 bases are TGTGCCAGCAGGGACAGGGGGAAAGTTTTAGGCAACGTCCTGACTTTC. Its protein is CASRDRGKVLGNVLTF.

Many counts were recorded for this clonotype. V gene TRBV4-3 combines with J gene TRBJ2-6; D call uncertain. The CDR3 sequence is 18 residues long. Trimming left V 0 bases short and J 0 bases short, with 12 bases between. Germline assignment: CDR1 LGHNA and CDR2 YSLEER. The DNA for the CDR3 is TGCGCCAGCAGCCAAGATAGAGTGAGGAGCTCTGGGGCCAACGTCCTGACTTTC. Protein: CASSQDRVRSSGANVLTF.

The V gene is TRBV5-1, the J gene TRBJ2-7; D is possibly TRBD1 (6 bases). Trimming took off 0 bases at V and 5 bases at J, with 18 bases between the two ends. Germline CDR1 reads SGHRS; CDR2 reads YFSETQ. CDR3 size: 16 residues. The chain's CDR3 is CASSLEARVGGHEQYF. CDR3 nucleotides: TGCGCCAGCAGCTTGGAGGCGCGCGTTGGGGGCCACGAGCAGTACTTC.

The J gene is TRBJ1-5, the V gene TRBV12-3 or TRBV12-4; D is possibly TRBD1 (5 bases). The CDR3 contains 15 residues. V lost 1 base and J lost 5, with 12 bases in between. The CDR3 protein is CASSLVGGVDQPQHF. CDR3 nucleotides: TGTGCCAGCAGTTTAGTCGGAGGGGTCGATCAGCCCCAGCATTTT.

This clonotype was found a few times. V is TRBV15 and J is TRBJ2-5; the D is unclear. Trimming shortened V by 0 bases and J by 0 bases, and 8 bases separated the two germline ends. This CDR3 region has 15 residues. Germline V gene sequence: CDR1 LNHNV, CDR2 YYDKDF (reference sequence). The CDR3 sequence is CATSRDNPHQETQYF. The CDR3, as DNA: TGTGCCACCAGCAGAGATAACCCCCACCAAGAGACCCAGTACTTC.

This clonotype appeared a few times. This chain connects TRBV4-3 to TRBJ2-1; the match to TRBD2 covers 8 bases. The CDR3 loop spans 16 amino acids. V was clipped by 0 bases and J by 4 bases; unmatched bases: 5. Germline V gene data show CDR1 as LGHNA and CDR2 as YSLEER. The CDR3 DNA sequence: TGCGCCAGCAGCCAAGAGGGGCGGGGGGCTTACAATGAGCAGTTCTTC. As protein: CASSQEGRGAYNEQFF.

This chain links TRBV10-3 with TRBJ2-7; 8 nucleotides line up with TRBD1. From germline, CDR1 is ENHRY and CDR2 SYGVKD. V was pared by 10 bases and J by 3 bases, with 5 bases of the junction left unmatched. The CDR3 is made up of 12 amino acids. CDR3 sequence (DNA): TGTGCCACGGAAGGACAGGGCTACGAGCAGTACTTC. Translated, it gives CATEGQGYEQYF.

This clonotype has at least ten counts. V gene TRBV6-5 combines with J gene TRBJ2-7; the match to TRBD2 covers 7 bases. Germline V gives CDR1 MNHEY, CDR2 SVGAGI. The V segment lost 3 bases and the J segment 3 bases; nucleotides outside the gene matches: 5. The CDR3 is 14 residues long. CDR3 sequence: CASSYSSGGYEQYF. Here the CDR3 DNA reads TGTGCCAGCAGTTATTCCTCGGGGGGCTACGAGCAGTACTTC.

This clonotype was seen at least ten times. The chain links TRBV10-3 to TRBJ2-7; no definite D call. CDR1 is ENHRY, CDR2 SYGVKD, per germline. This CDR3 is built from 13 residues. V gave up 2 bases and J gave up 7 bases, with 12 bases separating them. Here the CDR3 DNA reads TGTGCCATCAGTGAGCAATCCAAAATAGAGCAGTACTTC. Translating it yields CAISEQSKIEQYF.

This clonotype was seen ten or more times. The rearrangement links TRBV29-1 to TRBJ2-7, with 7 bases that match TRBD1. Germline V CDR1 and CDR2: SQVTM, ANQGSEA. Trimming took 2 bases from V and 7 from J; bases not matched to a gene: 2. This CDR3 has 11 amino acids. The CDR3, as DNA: TGCAGCGTTGAACAGGGGGAAGAGCAGTACTTC. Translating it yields CSVEQGEEQYF.

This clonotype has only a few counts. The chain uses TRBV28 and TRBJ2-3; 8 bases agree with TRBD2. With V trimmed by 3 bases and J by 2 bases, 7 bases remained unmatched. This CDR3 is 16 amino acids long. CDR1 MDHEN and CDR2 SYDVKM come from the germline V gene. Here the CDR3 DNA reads TGTGCCAGCAGTTTGGCCAGCGGGAGATCCACAGATACGCAGTATTTT. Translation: CASSLASGRSTDTQYF. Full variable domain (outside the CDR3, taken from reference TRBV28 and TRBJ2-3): DVKVTQSSRYLVKRTGEKVFLECVQDMDHENMFWYRQDPGLGLRLIYFSYDVKMKEKGDIPEGYSVSREKKERFSLILESASTNQTSMYLCASSLASGRSTDTQYFGPGTRLTVL.